This T cell receptor beta chain came from a study of CD8 T cells in Susac syndrome. Findings of the study overall: Roughly five Susac-specific public clones appeared in CD8+ TEMRA repertoires, and about 16 in total CD8+ repertoires.

A remark on this clonotype: The antigen is not known.

The RNA input was roughly 0.5 to 1 ug, and it was reverse transcribed with random hexamers. TCRdb reanalysed the immunoSEQ multiplex PCR reads using MiXCR and keeps one entry per CDR3 protein. Here the sample spans 95,000 to 150,000 distinct CDR3 sequences, roughly 94% being singletons. Germline values: CDR1 MNHNS, CDR2 SASEGT. V was cut by 8 bases and J by 0 bases, with 19 bases left in between. CDR3 length: 16 residues. This clonotype originated in a human donor with Susac syndrome. Material: CD8+ T cells from PBMCs. J is TRBJ1-2 and V is TRBV6-1; the D gene is possibly TRBD1 (5 bases). DNA for the CDR3: TGTGCCAGCGGGGTCGAGTCAGGGTACCCTAACTATGGCTACACCTTC. It yields the protein CASGVESGYPNYGYTF.